This TCR beta chain was identified during a study of glioma-infiltrating T cells after dendritic cell vaccination. CDR1 is KGHSH and CDR2 is LQKENI in the germline V gene. The CDR3 is made up of 16 amino acids. With V trimmed by 1 base and J by 3 bases, 8 bases remained unmatched. A single count supports this clone. The method was immunoSEQ multiplex PCR; TCRdb's version includes in-frame clones alone and lacks a portion of them. The profile shows tens of thousands of clones, around 81% of them singletons. This material consisted of blood, taken before dendritic cell vaccination. This receptor was obtained from a human donor with glioblastoma. The rearrangement joins TRBV18 to TRBJ1-1, with 7 bases fitting TRBD1. CDR3 residues: CASSPLSGTEYTEAFF. The CDR3 bases are TGTGCCAGCTCACCACTTTCGGGGACAGAGTACACTGAAGCTTTCTTT.